This TCR beta chain was sequenced during a study of OX40 agonist ivuxolimab in advanced cancers. General notes on the study: Ivuxolimab was an agonistic, fully human IgG2 monoclonal antibody directed against OX40 (CD134), a costimulatory receptor. Intravenous ivuxolimab was administered to patients every 2 weeks at six dose levels: 0.01, 0.1, 0.3, 1.5, 3 and 10 mg/kg. The paper reports the monotherapy dose-escalation portion (N ≈ 52 patients) of the phase I ivuxolimab trial. Partial responses occurred in three dose-escalation patients: two with cutaneous melanoma and one with hepatocellular carcinoma. Patients were allowed to have had prior anti-PD-1, anti-PD-L1 or anti-CTLA-4 therapy, and more than 35% of the dose-escalation patients had been treated with checkpoint inhibitors. The purpose of peripheral TCRbeta sequencing was to test whether ivuxolimab changed TCR sequence diversity and led to clonal T-cell expansion. The dose-escalation cohort was 82.7% male with a mean age of about 58 years, ranging from roughly 20 to 80. Among the roughly 50 dose-escalation patients, 19 had hepatocellular carcinoma, about 15 melanoma, 9 renal cell carcinoma and 9 head and neck cancer. The study at large found these results: At doses from 0.1 to 3.0 mg/kg, clonal expansion was seen in both CD4+ and CD8+ blood T cells between baseline and week 6. The antigen specificity of the clonally expanded peripheral T cells was not determined. On average, CD8+ T cells showed more expanded clones than CD4+ T cells after ivuxolimab. In partial responders in the 0.1-3.0 mg/kg groups, normalized peripheral clonal expansion was found to be among the lowest, especially among CD8+ T cells. Low levels of normalized T-cell clonal expansion were also shown by some nonresponding patients.

Germline trimming: 5 bases from V, 7 bases from J; junction bases outside gene matches: 7. From the germline V gene (reference sequence), CDR1 is PRHDT and CDR2 is FYEKMQ. Counted from cysteine to phenylalanine, this CDR3 has 14 amino acids. Of the read, only the CDR3 DNA is kept; its 42 bases are in frame from base 1. About this clone: Its binding antigen is unknown. No much larger clone is present one base from it, and per-base qualities are unavailable.

Genomic DNA was extracted from sorted cells for sequencing of the TCRbeta CDR3 region. The immunoSEQ Assay was used for sequencing of TCRbeta CDR3 regions. The immuneACCESS repertoire file appears here via TCRdb, limited to in-frame rearrangements. These files lack a portion of the clones; in checked studies, under half of the deficit traces to unresolved V genes, and the cause of the others is not known. Across this sample there are 20,000 to 25,000 clones, with about 86% seen only once. Of the sample, over 20% is held by the ten largest clones. Patients with autoimmune disease history or receiving systemic immunosuppression were excluded from the trial. Peripheral blood for TCR sequencing was collected from all dose cohorts at baseline, on cycle 4 day 1, and on cycle 7 day 1. The samples were taken from a phase I, first-in-human, multicenter, open-label dose-escalation trial of ivuxolimab. Adults with locally advanced or metastatic head and neck squamous cell, hepatocellular, melanoma or renal cell carcinoma were enrolled in the trial. Before TCR sequencing, CD4+ and CD8+ T cells were separately sorted from peripheral blood.

The sequencing here drew on CD4+ or CD8+ T cells sorted from blood, taken in a trial of the OX40 agonist ivuxolimab. The sequence was obtained from an adult with an advanced solid tumor such as melanoma, head and neck, liver or kidney cancer. The rearranged segments are TRBV13 and TRBJ2-2; 7 bases in between match TRBD1. In nucleotides, the sequence is TGTGCCAGCAGCCCCGGGACAGTTTACGGGGAGCTGTTTTTT. The translation is CASSPGTVYGELFF.